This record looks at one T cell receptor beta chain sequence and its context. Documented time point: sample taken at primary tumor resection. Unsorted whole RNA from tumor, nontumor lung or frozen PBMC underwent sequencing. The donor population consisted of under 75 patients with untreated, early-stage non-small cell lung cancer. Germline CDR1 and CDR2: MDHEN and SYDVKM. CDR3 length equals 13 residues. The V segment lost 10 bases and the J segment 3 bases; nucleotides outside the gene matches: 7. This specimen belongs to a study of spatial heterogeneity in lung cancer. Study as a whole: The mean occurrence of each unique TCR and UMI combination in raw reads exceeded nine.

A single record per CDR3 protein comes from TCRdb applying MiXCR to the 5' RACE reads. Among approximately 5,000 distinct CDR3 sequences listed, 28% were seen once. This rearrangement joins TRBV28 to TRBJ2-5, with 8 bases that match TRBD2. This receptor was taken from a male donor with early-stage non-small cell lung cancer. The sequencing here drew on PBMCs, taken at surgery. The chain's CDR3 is CANSPGREETQYF. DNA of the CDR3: TGTGCCAACTCCCCCGGGAGGGAAGAGACCCAGTACTTC.